This T cell receptor (beta chain) was captured in a study of a mutant IDH1 vaccine in newly diagnosed glioma. The overall study: Beforehand, treatment had been radiotherapy, temozolomide, or both; the majority received both. The study held visit V12 at week 35 and visit V13 at week 47.

Documented time point: week 47, end of study. Vaccine doses each comprised 300 ug of mutant IDH1 20-mer peptide, with topical imiquimod. Weeks 1, 3, 5, 7, 11, 15, 19 and 23 were when patients received their eight vaccinations. Assay used: immunoSEQ multiplex PCR; TCRdb lists only in-frame clones, some missing. The sample shows around 50,000 clones, roughly 80% of them seen only once. The CDR3 is 15 residues long. Germline V gene sequence: CDR1 GTSNPN, CDR2 SVGIG (reference sequence). With 0 bases removed from V and 0 bases from J, the gap between germline ends came to 9 bases. Regarding the study as a whole: Patients mounted vaccine-induced immune responses in approximately 94% of cases.

On this clone itself: The antigen remains undetermined.

The gene calls are TRBV30 and TRBJ1-3; D uncertain. The sample here was PBMCs, taken from a glioma patient whose treatment included an IDH1 peptide vaccine. The sequence came from a woman in her twenties or thirties with glioma. Some clones in this sample may be carry-over from other donors' samples. This CDR3 reads CAWSVGGFSGNTIYF. In DNA form, the CDR3 reads TGTGCCTGGAGTGTAGGCGGGTTCTCTGGAAACACCATATATTTT. Filled out from reference TRBV30 and TRBJ1-3, the complete variable domain reads SQTIHQWPATLVQPVGSPLSLECTVEGTSNPNLYWYRQAAGRGLQLLFYSVGIGQISSEVPQNLSASRPQDRQFILSSKKLLLSDSGFYLCAWSVGGFSGNTIYFGEGSWLTVV.